Listed below are T cell receptor beta chains from one sample, sequenced in a study of low-dose radiotherapy and immunotherapy resistance in tumors. One entry per CDR3 protein results from TCRdb running MiXCR on the reads. The repertoire includes about 91,000 distinct CDR3 sequences, 20% to 25% of them detected once, and about 13% sits in the top ten. This material consisted of PBMCs, taken after low-dose radiotherapy plus immunotherapy. The source is a female donor with ovarian cancer. Both conserved end residues are part of each CDR3. A D gene is named only where the DNA matches it firmly. Part of the rows lack a size; the others show once, few, many or a class for expanded clones.

v_call	d_call	clone_size	j_call	cdr3_aa	cdr3_nt
TRBV6-1	TRBD1	-	TRBJ1-2	CASSTGQGAHGYTF	TGTGCCAGCAGTACGGGACAGGGGGCCCATGGCTACACCTTC
TRBV14	-	many	TRBJ2-5	CASSQEVGAGETQYF	TGTGCCAGCAGCCAAGAAGTGGGGGCTGGGGAGACCCAGTACTTC
TRBV20-1	-	many	TRBJ2-5	CSARRGGQGKETQYF	TGCAGTGCTAGACGGGGGGGACAGGGAAAAGAGACCCAGTACTTC
TRBV6-2/TRBV6-3	-	medium-sized	TRBJ1-5	CASGEWGSAQHF	TGTGCCAGCGGGGAATGGGGATCGGCCCAGCATTTT
TRBV6-2/TRBV6-3	-	many	TRBJ1-1	CASSYEFRNTEAFF	TGTGCCAGCAGTTATGAGTTTAGAAACACTGAAGCTTTCTTT
TRBV7-9	TRBD2	many	TRBJ2-1	CASSFGTSGKNEQFF	TGTGCCAGCAGCTTCGGGACTAGCGGGAAGAATGAGCAGTTCTTC
TRBV12-3/TRBV12-4	TRBD2	many	TRBJ2-5	CASSLDWTSGRRGTQYF	TGTGCCAGCAGTTTAGACTGGACTAGCGGGAGGAGGGGGACCCAGTACTTC
TRBV5-4	TRBD2	many	TRBJ2-2	CASSRTSGRAAGELFF	TGTGCCAGCAGCCGGACTAGCGGGAGGGCGGCCGGGGAGCTGTTTTTT
TRBV25-1	TRBD1	many	TRBJ1-3	CASSGGTASGNTIYF	TGTGCCAGCAGTGGGGGGACAGCTTCTGGAAACACCATATATTTT
TRBV7-6	TRBD2	many	TRBJ2-3	CASSGGGTRAQDTQYF	TGTGCCAGCAGCGGGGGGGGGACTCGGGCACAAGATACGCAGTATTTT
TRBV2	TRBD2	-	TRBJ2-2	CASSPLAANTGELFF	TGTGCCAGCAGTCCACTAGCGGCGAACACCGGGGAGCTGTTTTTT
TRBV9	-	-	TRBJ1-2	CASSVVTGQGYTF	TGTGCCAGCAGCGTAGTAACAGGGCAAGGCTACACCTTC
TRBV5-1	TRBD2	few	TRBJ2-7	CASSPDGGDYEQYF	TGCGCCAGCAGCCCCGACGGGGGGGACTACGAGCAGTACTTC
TRBV18	TRBD1	few	TRBJ1-2	CASSPDGTDGYTF	TGTGCCAGCTCACCCGACGGGACAGATGGCTACACCTTC
TRBV10-3	-	many	TRBJ1-4	CAIGKKGGEKLFF	TGTGCCATCGGCAAAAAGGGGGGTGAAAAACTGTTTTTT
TRBV29-1	-	once	TRBJ1-2	CSVEVQSGYTF	TGCAGCGTTGAGGTCCAGAGTGGCTACACCTTC
TRBV20-1	-	many	TRBJ2-3	CSAPPAGTSTDTQYF	TGCAGTGCTCCCCCTGCGGGGACTAGCACAGATACGCAGTATTTT
TRBV18	-	few	TRBJ2-7	CASSRSTGRGYEQYF	TGTGCCAGCTCAAGATCGACAGGGAGGGGGTACGAGCAGTACTTC
TRBV5-1	TRBD1	many	TRBJ2-7	CASSPIRGTGPFYEQYF	TGCGCCAGCAGCCCGATTCGCGGGACAGGGCCTTTCTACGAGCAGTACTTC
TRBV18	-	many	TRBJ1-4	CASSLELREKLFF	TGTGCCAGCTCCCTGGAGTTAAGGGAAAAACTGTTTTTT
TRBV6-2/TRBV6-3	TRBD2	many	TRBJ2-3	CASSRSTSGGADTQYF	TGTGCCAGCAGTCGGTCGACTAGCGGGGGAGCAGATACGCAGTATTTT
TRBV27	TRBD1	many	TRBJ2-5	CASSPPGQGIQETQYF	TGTGCCAGCAGTCCCCCCGGACAGGGTATACAAGAGACCCAGTACTTC
TRBV29-1	TRBD2	many	TRBJ2-3	CSVEGLAGADTQYF	TGCAGCGTTGAAGGGCTAGCGGGAGCTGATACGCAGTATTTT
TRBV7-2	-	many	TRBJ1-5	CASSLGANQPQHF	TGTGCCAGCAGCTTGGGGGCCAATCAGCCCCAGCATTTT
TRBV13	TRBD1	many	TRBJ2-3	CASSLDRVGTDTQYF	TGTGCCAGCAGTCTGGACAGGGTAGGCACAGATACGCAGTATTTT
TRBV20-1	-	many	TRBJ2-7	CSASFGANSYEQYF	TGCAGTGCTAGTTTCGGGGCAAACTCCTACGAGCAGTACTTC
TRBV19	-	many	TRBJ2-2	CASSDYGGTGELFF	TGTGCCAGTAGTGATTACGGGGGCACCGGGGAGCTGTTTTTT
TRBV15	-	many	TRBJ2-6	CATSRLSSGANVLTF	TGTGCCACCAGCAGACTCAGCTCTGGGGCCAACGTCCTGACTTTC
TRBV30	-	few	TRBJ1-4	CAWSEGPNEKLFF	TGTGCCTGGAGTGAAGGACCAAATGAAAAACTGTTTTTT
TRBV7-6	TRBD2	-	TRBJ2-2	CASSPRPLAGVNTGELFF	TGTGCCAGCAGCCCAAGGCCGCTAGCGGGGGTCAACACCGGGGAGCTGTTTTTT
TRBV29-1	-	many	TRBJ1-1	CSVPVGGDTEAFF	TGCAGCGTCCCGGTAGGGGGGGACACTGAAGCTTTCTTT
TRBV25-1	-	few	TRBJ2-7	CATRSGRGYEQYF	TGTGCCACCCGGTCAGGCCGGGGCTACGAGCAGTACTTC
TRBV29-1	-	-	TRBJ1-1	CSVTPMGPTEAFF	TGCAGCGTTACTCCTATGGGACCCACTGAAGCTTTCTTT
TRBV7-6	TRBD2	many	TRBJ2-2	CASSPMGGRQNTGELFF	TGTGCCAGCAGCCCGATGGGCGGGAGACAGAACACCGGGGAGCTGTTTTTT
TRBV19	TRBD2	many	TRBJ2-3	CASSPDYGGTSTDTQYF	TGTGCCAGTAGTCCGGACTACGGGGGGACTAGCACAGATACGCAGTATTTT
TRBV25-1	TRBD2	many	TRBJ2-1	CASSDQGFGTSWWNEQFF	TGTGCCAGCAGTGACCAGGGTTTTGGGACTAGCTGGTGGAATGAGCAGTTCTTC
TRBV6-5	-	many	TRBJ1-1	CASSAVGRPSNTEAFF	TGTGCCAGCAGTGCGGTCGGAAGACCTTCGAACACTGAAGCTTTCTTT
TRBV11-2	TRBD2	many	TRBJ2-7	CASSPAGGYEQYF	TGTGCCAGCAGCCCGGCGGGGGGCTACGAGCAGTACTTC
TRBV5-1	-	many	TRBJ2-5	CASSVAGARETQYF	TGCGCCAGCAGCGTGGCAGGGGCGCGGGAGACCCAGTACTTC
TRBV19	-	few	TRBJ1-1	CASSIVAGDNTEAFF	TGTGCCAGTAGTATAGTGGCAGGGGATAACACTGAAGCTTTCTTT
TRBV25-1	-	-	TRBJ1-1	CASSEPPGYTEAFF	TGTGCCAGCAGTGAACCCCCGGGTTACACTGAAGCTTTCTTT
TRBV28	-	many	TRBJ2-3	CASAEGPRGTDTQYF	TGTGCCAGCGCAGAAGGACCCCGCGGCACAGATACGCAGTATTTT
TRBV2	TRBD1	many	TRBJ2-6	CASSERRSGQGISGANVLTF	TGTGCCAGCAGTGAACGGCGATCCGGACAGGGGATCTCTGGGGCCAACGTCCTGACTTTC
TRBV23-1	TRBD2	many	TRBJ2-7	CASSQSIIEREEYEQYF	TGCGCCAGCAGTCAATCGATAATTGAACGGGAGGAGTACGAGCAGTACTTC
TRBV6-7	-	-	TRBJ2-3	CASRDQRGEPWDTQYF	TGTGCCAGCAGGGACCAGAGAGGGGAGCCTTGGGATACGCAGTATTTT
TRBV5-3	TRBD2	many	TRBJ2-7	CASSGLAGDLYEQYF	TGTGCCAGCAGCGGACTAGCGGGAGACCTCTACGAGCAGTACTTC
TRBV19	-	many	TRBJ2-3	CASSIGGVADTQYF	TGTGCCAGTAGTATCGGGGGAGTCGCAGATACGCAGTATTTT
TRBV7-3	-	-	TRBJ1-5	CASSLGGNNQPQHF	TGTGCCAGCAGCTTAGGAGGGAACAATCAGCCCCAGCATTTT
TRBV14	-	many	TRBJ2-5	CASSQVRGFQETQYF	TGTGCCAGCAGCCAAGTTCGGGGATTCCAAGAGACCCAGTACTTC
TRBV7-8	-	many	TRBJ1-5	CASSQGGNQPQHF	TGTGCCAGCAGCCAGGGCGGCAATCAGCCCCAGCATTTT
TRBV5-1	TRBD2	many	TRBJ2-1	CASSYGTSFSPSYNEQFF	TGCGCCAGCAGCTACGGGACTAGCTTTTCACCCTCCTACAATGAGCAGTTCTTC
TRBV25-1	-	once	TRBJ1-2	CASSVSGRVGGYTF	TGTGCCAGCAGTGTCTCGGGCAGGGTCGGTGGCTACACCTTC
TRBV6-2/TRBV6-3	-	few	TRBJ2-1	CASTERSGTARNNEQFF	TGTGCCAGCACTGAGCGGTCAGGGACTGCCCGAAACAATGAGCAGTTCTTC
TRBV2	TRBD2	many	TRBJ2-4	CASTGLAGGLAKNIQYF	TGTGCCAGCACGGGACTAGCGGGGGGCTTAGCCAAAAACATTCAGTACTTC
TRBV20-1	TRBD2	many	TRBJ2-3	CSAPGLAGGITDTQYF	TGCAGTGCTCCGGGACTAGCGGGAGGGATCACAGATACGCAGTATTTT
TRBV18	TRBD1	many	TRBJ1-5	CASSGNRGRLDQPQHF	TGTGCCAGCTCAGGGAACAGGGGGCGCTTGGATCAGCCCCAGCATTTT
TRBV20-1	TRBD2	-	TRBJ2-1	CSARTAGGLIPYNEQFF	TGCAGTGCTAGAACAGCGGGGGGGCTAATCCCCTACAATGAGCAGTTCTTC